The rows below give T cell receptor beta chains drawn from one sample of a study of T cell repertoires in ileal Crohn's disease. Only in-frame clones appear in the TCRdb table, and some are missing; sequencing was by immunoSEQ multiplex PCR. The table lists 17,000 or so clones, 88% of them singletons, with around 5.5% in the top ten. Material for sequencing was ileal tissue. These receptor sequences come from an adult with Crohn's disease. Both conserved end residues are part of each CDR3. Each record gives: J gene, V gene, D gene, clone size, CDR3 DNA, CDR3 protein. D genes are given only for firm matches. The size field is filled for only some rows; it gives once, few, many or a size class.

j_call: TRBJ2-3
v_call: TRBV30
d_call: TRBD2
clone_size: .
cdr3_nt: TGTGCCTGGAGTGGGGGACTAGCGGAACGCACAGATACGCAGTATTTT
cdr3_aa: CAWSGGLAERTDTQYF

j_call: TRBJ1-2
v_call: TRBV5-6
d_call: .
clone_size: .
cdr3_nt: TGTGCCAGCAGCCTTGGGGGGTCGCTTCGCTACACCTTC
cdr3_aa: CASSLGGSLRYTF

j_call: TRBJ2-1
v_call: TRBV28
d_call: .
clone_size: few
cdr3_nt: TGTGCCAGCAGCCAACTAGTCGCTATCCACAATGAGCAGTTCTTC
cdr3_aa: CASSQLVAIHNEQFF

j_call: TRBJ2-7
v_call: TRBV6-5
d_call: .
clone_size: .
cdr3_nt: TGTGCCAGCAGACCGGGAGCTAGATACGAGCAGTACTTC
cdr3_aa: CASRPGARYEQYF

j_call: TRBJ2-5
v_call: TRBV6-5
d_call: .
clone_size: .
cdr3_nt: TGTGCCAGCAGCCCTCTAGCTGGAGAGACCCAGTACTTC
cdr3_aa: CASSPLAGETQYF

j_call: TRBJ2-7
v_call: TRBV25-1
d_call: .
clone_size: .
cdr3_nt: TGTGCCAGCAGTGAATCCAGATACGAGCAGTACTTC
cdr3_aa: CASSESRYEQYF

j_call: TRBJ2-3
v_call: TRBV5-1
d_call: TRBD2
clone_size: .
cdr3_nt: TGCGCCAGCAGCTTGGGGCTAGCGGGTAGGGCAGATACGCAGTATTTT
cdr3_aa: CASSLGLAGRADTQYF

j_call: TRBJ1-4
v_call: TRBV2
d_call: TRBD1
clone_size: few
cdr3_nt: TGTGCCAGCAGGGACAGGGTTTGGGATGAAAAACTGTTTTTT
cdr3_aa: CASRDRVWDEKLFF

j_call: TRBJ2-7
v_call: TRBV5-4
d_call: .
clone_size: .
cdr3_nt: TGTGCCAGCAGCGCTAGAGCAGAATTACAATACGAGCAGTACTTC
cdr3_aa: CASSARAELQYEQYF

j_call: TRBJ1-5
v_call: TRBV6-5
d_call: TRBD1
clone_size: .
cdr3_nt: TGTGCCAGCAGTTACTCGATGCCCCACAGGGGTCAGCCCCAGCATTTT
cdr3_aa: CASSYSMPHRGQPQHF

j_call: TRBJ1-2
v_call: TRBV6-5
d_call: TRBD1
clone_size: .
cdr3_nt: TGTGCCAGCAGTCCAGACAGGGTGCATGGCTACACCTTC
cdr3_aa: CASSPDRVHGYTF

j_call: TRBJ1-1
v_call: TRBV11-2
d_call: TRBD1
clone_size: .
cdr3_nt: TGTGCCAGCAACCAGGGAATACAGGGGGCCCTGGGGTTGACTGAAGCTTTCTTT
cdr3_aa: CASNQGIQGALGLTEAFF

j_call: TRBJ2-2
v_call: TRBV18
d_call: .
clone_size: .
cdr3_nt: TGTGCCAGCTCACTACAGGAGTCCACCGGGGAGCTGTTTTTT
cdr3_aa: CASSLQESTGELFF

j_call: TRBJ1-1
v_call: TRBV2
d_call: .
clone_size: .
cdr3_nt: TGTGCCAGCTCTTACACCACGAACACTGAAGCTTTCTTT
cdr3_aa: CASSYTTNTEAFF

j_call: TRBJ2-3
v_call: TRBV7-9
d_call: TRBD1
clone_size: .
cdr3_nt: TGTGCCAGCAGCTTAGCAACGGGACAGGGAACCACAGATACGCAGTATTTT
cdr3_aa: CASSLATGQGTTDTQYF

j_call: TRBJ1-6
v_call: TRBV2
d_call: TRBD1
clone_size: .
cdr3_nt: TGTGCCAGCGTGCAGGACAGGGAAGTCGGGAATTCACCCCTCCACTTT
cdr3_aa: CASVQDREVGNSPLHF

j_call: TRBJ2-7
v_call: TRBV19
d_call: TRBD2
clone_size: once
cdr3_nt: TGTGCCAGTAGCGACGAGAAAAGGACTAGCGGGAGATACGAGCAGTACTTC
cdr3_aa: CASSDEKRTSGRYEQYF

j_call: TRBJ2-7
v_call: TRBV5-1
d_call: .
clone_size: .
cdr3_nt: TGCGCCAGCAGCGGAATTAGCGCAACGTCCTACGAGCAGTACTTC
cdr3_aa: CASSGISATSYEQYF

j_call: TRBJ2-1
v_call: TRBV6-1
d_call: TRBD1
clone_size: .
cdr3_nt: TGTGCCAGCAGTCGGACAGGGATCGGGGAGCAGTTCTTC
cdr3_aa: CASSRTGIGEQFF

j_call: TRBJ1-2
v_call: TRBV27
d_call: TRBD1
clone_size: .
cdr3_nt: TGTGCCAGCAGTTCAACCGGGACAGGGGAAATCAATGGCTACACCTTC
cdr3_aa: CASSSTGTGEINGYTF

j_call: TRBJ2-5
v_call: TRBV2
d_call: TRBD2
clone_size: .
cdr3_nt: TGTGCCAGCAGGCAAACTAGCGGGAGGGCCAAAGAGACCCAGTACTTC
cdr3_aa: CASRQTSGRAKETQYF

j_call: TRBJ2-1
v_call: TRBV10-1
d_call: .
clone_size: .
cdr3_nt: TGCGCCAGCAGTACAGATTTTACGGCGCAGTTCTTC
cdr3_aa: CASSTDFTAQFF

j_call: TRBJ1-5
v_call: TRBV6-6
d_call: TRBD1
clone_size: .
cdr3_nt: TGTGCCAGCAGGGAGGACAGGGATCAGCCCCAGCATTTT
cdr3_aa: CASREDRDQPQHF

j_call: TRBJ2-2
v_call: TRBV27
d_call: .
clone_size: .
cdr3_nt: TGTGCCAGCAGTTTCCGGGGGACGTTACGTGGCGGGGAGCTGTTTTTT
cdr3_aa: CASSFRGTLRGGELFF

j_call: TRBJ2-6
v_call: TRBV9
d_call: .
clone_size: .
cdr3_nt: TGTGCCAGCAGCGTAGCGCCAGGCCCCTCTGGGGCCAACGTCCTGACTTTC
cdr3_aa: CASSVAPGPSGANVLTF

j_call: TRBJ1-1
v_call: TRBV5-1
d_call: .
clone_size: .
cdr3_nt: TGCGCCAGCCGCGGGGCCTTGAACACTGAAGCTTTCTTT
cdr3_aa: CASRGALNTEAFF

j_call: TRBJ2-1
v_call: TRBV18
d_call: .
clone_size: .
cdr3_nt: TGTGCCAGCTCACCCGACAGGAGCTCCTACAATGAGCAGTTCTTC
cdr3_aa: CASSPDRSSYNEQFF

j_call: TRBJ2-1
v_call: TRBV6-6
d_call: .
clone_size: .
cdr3_nt: TGTGCCAGCAGTGTCCGTACTAGTCGGGATGAGCAGTTCTTC
cdr3_aa: CASSVRTSRDEQFF

j_call: TRBJ2-1
v_call: TRBV20-1
d_call: TRBD1
clone_size: .
cdr3_nt: TGCAGTGCTGGACAGGCAGGTGAGCAGTTCTTC
cdr3_aa: CSAGQAGEQFF

j_call: TRBJ2-7
v_call: TRBV6-6
d_call: TRBD2
clone_size: .
cdr3_nt: TGTGCCAGCAGTTATACTCGGACTAGCGACGAGCAGTACTTC
cdr3_aa: CASSYTRTSDEQYF

j_call: TRBJ2-1
v_call: TRBV4-1
d_call: .
clone_size: .
cdr3_nt: TGCGCCAGCAGCCAAGATCTTGGGACTGCACGGGAGCAGTTCTTC
cdr3_aa: CASSQDLGTAREQFF

j_call: TRBJ2-1
v_call: TRBV5-1
d_call: TRBD2
clone_size: .
cdr3_nt: TGCGCCAGCAGCTTGCTAGGTGGGGCTAGCGGGAATGAGCAGTTCTTC
cdr3_aa: CASSLLGGASGNEQFF

j_call: TRBJ1-3
v_call: TRBV18
d_call: .
clone_size: .
cdr3_nt: TGTGCCAGCTCACAAGGACAGTTTCTCTCTGGAAACACCATATATTTT
cdr3_aa: CASSQGQFLSGNTIYF

j_call: TRBJ1-2
v_call: TRBV9
d_call: .
clone_size: .
cdr3_nt: TGTGCCAGCAGCGTAAATGTCAGGGGCGAAGATGGCTACACCTTC
cdr3_aa: CASSVNVRGEDGYTF

j_call: TRBJ2-7
v_call: TRBV5-4
d_call: TRBD1
clone_size: .
cdr3_nt: TGTGCCAGCAGCTTAGGGACAGGGAACGCGTACGAGCAGTACTTC
cdr3_aa: CASSLGTGNAYEQYF

j_call: TRBJ2-3
v_call: TRBV5-1
d_call: TRBD2
clone_size: .
cdr3_nt: TGCGCCAGCACCGGGGGGGAGCGCACAGATACGCAGTATTTT
cdr3_aa: CASTGGERTDTQYF

j_call: TRBJ2-4
v_call: TRBV28
d_call: .
clone_size: .
cdr3_nt: TGTGCCAGCGGCCCTCAAGGGGGGGGTGGTAGACCAGGCAAAAACATTCAGTACTTC
cdr3_aa: CASGPQGGGGRPGKNIQYF

j_call: TRBJ2-7
v_call: TRBV7-9
d_call: .
clone_size: .
cdr3_nt: TGTGCCAGCAGCCCAGCGGGTAAATCCTACGAGCAGTACTTC
cdr3_aa: CASSPAGKSYEQYF

j_call: TRBJ2-3
v_call: TRBV7-9
d_call: .
clone_size: .
cdr3_nt: TGTGCCAGCAGCTACCCTATTCAGAACAGAGATACGCAGTATTTT
cdr3_aa: CASSYPIQNRDTQYF

j_call: TRBJ2-7
v_call: TRBV6-5
d_call: TRBD2
clone_size: .
cdr3_nt: TGTGCCAGCAGTCAGGGACTAGCGGGATCCTACGAGCAGTACTTC
cdr3_aa: CASSQGLAGSYEQYF

j_call: TRBJ2-7
v_call: TRBV2
d_call: .
clone_size: once
cdr3_nt: TGTGCCAGCAGTGACGACTACTTCGGTCGCGAGCAGTACTTC
cdr3_aa: CASSDDYFGREQYF

j_call: TRBJ1-5
v_call: TRBV5-5
d_call: .
clone_size: .
cdr3_nt: TGTGCCAGCAGCTTGGTCGGGGGGGAAACTCAGCCCCAGCATTTT
cdr3_aa: CASSLVGGETQPQHF

j_call: TRBJ2-1
v_call: TRBV7-2
d_call: TRBD2
clone_size: .
cdr3_nt: TGTGCCAGCAGCTTAGTGGGCGGGGGGGCCAATGAGCAGTTCTTC
cdr3_aa: CASSLVGGGANEQFF

j_call: TRBJ2-7
v_call: TRBV4-1
d_call: TRBD2
clone_size: few
cdr3_nt: TGTGCCAGCAGCCATGACCCCGGGACTAGCTCCTACGAGCAGTACTTC
cdr3_aa: CASSHDPGTSSYEQYF

j_call: TRBJ1-1
v_call: TRBV6-6
d_call: .
clone_size: .
cdr3_nt: TGTGCCAGCAGTTTCCTCCCGTCGAACACTGAAGCTTTCTTT
cdr3_aa: CASSFLPSNTEAFF

j_call: TRBJ2-5
v_call: TRBV12-5
d_call: .
clone_size: once
cdr3_nt: TGTGCTAGTGGGTCCGCGGGGACCACCCAGTACTTC
cdr3_aa: CASGSAGTTQYF

j_call: TRBJ2-1
v_call: TRBV13
d_call: .
clone_size: .
cdr3_nt: TGTGCCAGCGGACGGGAGCCGGGGAGCTCCCTGTCCTACAATGAGCAGTTCTTC
cdr3_aa: CASGREPGSSLSYNEQFF

j_call: TRBJ1-2
v_call: TRBV10-3
d_call: TRBD1
clone_size: .
cdr3_nt: TGTGCCATCAACATACAGGGGGCCGGCTATGGCTACACCTTC
cdr3_aa: CAINIQGAGYGYTF

j_call: TRBJ1-3
v_call: TRBV5-1
d_call: .
clone_size: .
cdr3_nt: TGCGCCAGCAGCTCAACAGGGCCCGGAAACACCATATATTTT
cdr3_aa: CASSSTGPGNTIYF

j_call: TRBJ2-5
v_call: TRBV27
d_call: TRBD2
clone_size: once
cdr3_nt: TGTGCCAGCAGTCCGGGGGCAGGTAGCGGGAGGCGGATGACCCAGTACTTC
cdr3_aa: CASSPGAGSGRRMTQYF

j_call: TRBJ1-1
v_call: TRBV6-5
d_call: .
clone_size: .
cdr3_nt: TGTGCCAGCAGTTACTCGCACAGGGAGAACACTGAAGCTTTCTTT
cdr3_aa: CASSYSHRENTEAFF

j_call: TRBJ2-7
v_call: TRBV5-1
d_call: .
clone_size: .
cdr3_nt: TGCGCCAGCAGCTTGGACTACAACTACGAGCAGTACTTC
cdr3_aa: CASSLDYNYEQYF

j_call: TRBJ1-5
v_call: TRBV29-1
d_call: .
clone_size: few
cdr3_nt: TGCAGCGTCGCACAGAAAGATCAGCCCCAGCATTTT
cdr3_aa: CSVAQKDQPQHF